The present T cell receptor (beta chain) was sequenced within a study of T-cell memory formation after mild COVID-19. In germline, CDR1 is SGHKS, CDR2 YYEKEE (reference sequence). CDR3 length: 16 residues. The J segment lost 7 bases and the V segment lost 4 bases, leaving 12 bases of the junction unmatched. This clonotype showed up just a few times. Using its own MiXCR run on the 5' RACE reads, TCRdb lists one record per CDR3 protein. This sample carries 550,000 to 600,000 distinct CDR3 sequences, approximately 15% of them seen once, and the ten largest clones take 8.1%. The sample consisted of PBMCs or a T cell subset sorted from them (not recorded which). This TCR derives from an adult woman who had mild COVID-19 (a few samples of this study predate the infection). Cell type and time point are not known. The chain carries TRBV5-5 and TRBJ2-7, with TRBD1 matching 12 bases. CDR3 sequence reads: CASSLEGGTGGDEQYF. CDR3 bases: TGTGCCAGCAGCCTAGAGGGTGGGACAGGGGGCGATGAGCAGTACTTC.